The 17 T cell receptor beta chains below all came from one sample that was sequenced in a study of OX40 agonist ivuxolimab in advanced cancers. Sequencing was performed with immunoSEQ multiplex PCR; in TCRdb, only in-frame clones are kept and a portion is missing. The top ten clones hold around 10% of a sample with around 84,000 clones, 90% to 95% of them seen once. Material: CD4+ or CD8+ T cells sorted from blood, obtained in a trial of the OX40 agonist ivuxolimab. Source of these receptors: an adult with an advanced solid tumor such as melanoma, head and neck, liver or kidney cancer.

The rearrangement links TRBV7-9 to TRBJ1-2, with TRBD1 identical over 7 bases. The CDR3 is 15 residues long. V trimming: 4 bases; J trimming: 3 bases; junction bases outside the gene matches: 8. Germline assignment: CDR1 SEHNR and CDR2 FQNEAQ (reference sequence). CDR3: CASSSDRVRDYGYTF. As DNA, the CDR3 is TGTGCCAGCAGCTCAGACAGGGTTCGGGACTATGGCTACACCTTC.

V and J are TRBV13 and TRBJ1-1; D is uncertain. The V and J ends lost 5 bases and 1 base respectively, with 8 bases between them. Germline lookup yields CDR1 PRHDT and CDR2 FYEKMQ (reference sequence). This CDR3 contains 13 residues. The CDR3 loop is CASSAPGNTEAFF. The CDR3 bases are TGTGCCAGCAGCGCGCCGGGGAACACTGAAGCTTTCTTT.

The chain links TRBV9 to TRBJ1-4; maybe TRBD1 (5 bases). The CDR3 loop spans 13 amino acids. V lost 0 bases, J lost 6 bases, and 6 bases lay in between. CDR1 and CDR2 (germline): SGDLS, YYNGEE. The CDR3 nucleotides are TGTGCCAGCAGCGTAGGGGACGATGAAAAACTGTTTTTT. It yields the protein CASSVGDDEKLFF.

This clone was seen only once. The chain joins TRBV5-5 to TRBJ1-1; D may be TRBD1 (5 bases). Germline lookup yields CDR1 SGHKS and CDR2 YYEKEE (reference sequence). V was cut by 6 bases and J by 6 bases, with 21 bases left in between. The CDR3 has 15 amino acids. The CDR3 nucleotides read TGTGCCAGCACCGCTTGGCATGAGGGGATGGCTGAAGCTTTCTTT. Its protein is CASTAWHEGMAEAFF.

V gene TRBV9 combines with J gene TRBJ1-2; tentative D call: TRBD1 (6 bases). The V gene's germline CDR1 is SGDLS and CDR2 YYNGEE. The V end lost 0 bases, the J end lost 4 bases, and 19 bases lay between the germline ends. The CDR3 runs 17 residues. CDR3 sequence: CASSVGEQGAYGYGYTF. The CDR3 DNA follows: TGTGCCAGCAGCGTAGGGGAACAGGGTGCCTACGGCTATGGCTACACCTTC. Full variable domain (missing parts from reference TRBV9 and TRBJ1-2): DSGVTQTPKHLITATGQRVTLRCSPRSGDLSVYWYQQSLDQGLQFLIQYYNGEERAKGNILERFSAQQFPDLHSELNLSSLELGDSALYFCASSVGEQGAYGYGYTFGSGTRLTVV.

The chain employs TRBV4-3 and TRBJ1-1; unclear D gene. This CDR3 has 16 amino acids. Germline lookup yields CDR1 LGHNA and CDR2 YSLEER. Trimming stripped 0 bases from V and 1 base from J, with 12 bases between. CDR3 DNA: TGCGCCAGCAGCCAAGATCTAGGGTGGGAGAACACTGAAGCTTTCTTT. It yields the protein CASSQDLGWENTEAFF.

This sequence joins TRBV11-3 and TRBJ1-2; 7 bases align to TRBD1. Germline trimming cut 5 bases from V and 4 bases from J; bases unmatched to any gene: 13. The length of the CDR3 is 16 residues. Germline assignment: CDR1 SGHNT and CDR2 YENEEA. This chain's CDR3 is CASSPISRTGLYGYTF. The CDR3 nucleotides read TGTGCCAGCAGCCCCATTAGCCGGACAGGACTCTATGGCTACACCTTC. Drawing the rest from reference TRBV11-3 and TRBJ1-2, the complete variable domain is EAGVVQSPRYKIIEKKQPVAFWCNPISGHNTLYWYLQNLGQGPELLIRYENEEAVDDSQLPKDRFSAERLKGVDSTLKIQPAELGDSAVYLCASSPISRTGLYGYTFGSGTRLTVV.

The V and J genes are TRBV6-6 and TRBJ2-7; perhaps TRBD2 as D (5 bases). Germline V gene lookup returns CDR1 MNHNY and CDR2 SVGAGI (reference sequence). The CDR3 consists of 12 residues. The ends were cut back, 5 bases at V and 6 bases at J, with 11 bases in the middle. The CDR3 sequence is CASSPDYLEQYF. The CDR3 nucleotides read TGTGCCAGCAGTCCTGACTACCTCGAGCAGTACTTC.

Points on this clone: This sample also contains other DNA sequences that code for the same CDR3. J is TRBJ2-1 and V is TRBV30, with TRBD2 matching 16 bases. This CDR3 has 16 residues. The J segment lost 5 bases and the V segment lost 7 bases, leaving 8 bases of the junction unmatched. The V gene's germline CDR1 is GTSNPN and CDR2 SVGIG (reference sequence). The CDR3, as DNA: TGTGCCTTGGAGTCCGGGACTAGCGGGAGGGACAATGAGCAGTTCTTC. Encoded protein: CALESGTSGRDNEQFF.

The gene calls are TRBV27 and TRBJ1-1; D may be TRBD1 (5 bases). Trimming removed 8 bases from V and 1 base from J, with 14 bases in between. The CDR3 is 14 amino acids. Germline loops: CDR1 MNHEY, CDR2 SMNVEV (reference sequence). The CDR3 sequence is CASGLWGGNTEAFF. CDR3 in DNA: TGTGCCAGCGGGTTGTGGGGGGGGAACACTGAAGCTTTCTTT.

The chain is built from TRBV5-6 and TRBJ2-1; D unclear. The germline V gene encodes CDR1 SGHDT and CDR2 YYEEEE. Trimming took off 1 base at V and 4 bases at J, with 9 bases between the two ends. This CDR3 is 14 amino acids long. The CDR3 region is CASSLPGDYNEQFF. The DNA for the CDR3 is TGTGCCAGCAGCTTGCCAGGAGATTACAATGAGCAGTTCTTC.

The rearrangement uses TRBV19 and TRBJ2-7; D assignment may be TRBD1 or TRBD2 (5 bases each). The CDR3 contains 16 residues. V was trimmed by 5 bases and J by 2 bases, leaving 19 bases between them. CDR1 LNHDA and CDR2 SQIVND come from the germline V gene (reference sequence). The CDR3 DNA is TGTGCCAGTAGTCTGATGGGGACGCCTTCTACCTACGAGCAGTACTTC. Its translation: CASSLMGTPSTYEQYF.

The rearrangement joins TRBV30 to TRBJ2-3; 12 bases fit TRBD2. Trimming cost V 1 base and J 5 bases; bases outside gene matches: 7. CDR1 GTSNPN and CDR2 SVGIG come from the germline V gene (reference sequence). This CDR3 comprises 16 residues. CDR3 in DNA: TGTGCCTGGAGTGCTGGACTAGCGGGATACCGAGATACGCAGTATTTT. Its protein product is CAWSAGLAGYRDTQYF.

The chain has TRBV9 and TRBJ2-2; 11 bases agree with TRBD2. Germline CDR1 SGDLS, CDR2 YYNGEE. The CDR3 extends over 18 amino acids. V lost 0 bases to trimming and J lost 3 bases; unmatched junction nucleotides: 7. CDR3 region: CASSVDRTSGHHTGELFF. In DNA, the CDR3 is TGTGCCAGCAGCGTAGATCGGACTAGCGGGCATCACACCGGGGAGCTGTTTTTT.

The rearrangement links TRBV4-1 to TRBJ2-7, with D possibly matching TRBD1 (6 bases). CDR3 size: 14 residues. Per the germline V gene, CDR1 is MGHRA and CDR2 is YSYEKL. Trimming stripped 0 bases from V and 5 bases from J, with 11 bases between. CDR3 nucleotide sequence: TGCGCCAGCAGCCAAGATCAGGGGCGCAACGAGCAGTACTTC. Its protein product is CASSQDQGRNEQYF.

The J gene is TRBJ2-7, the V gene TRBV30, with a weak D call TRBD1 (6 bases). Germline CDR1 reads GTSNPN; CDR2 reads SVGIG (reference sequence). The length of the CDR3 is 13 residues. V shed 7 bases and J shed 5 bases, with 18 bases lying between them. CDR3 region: CASFTGKADEQYF. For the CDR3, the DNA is TGTGCCTCTTTCACAGGGAAGGCCGACGAGCAGTACTTC.

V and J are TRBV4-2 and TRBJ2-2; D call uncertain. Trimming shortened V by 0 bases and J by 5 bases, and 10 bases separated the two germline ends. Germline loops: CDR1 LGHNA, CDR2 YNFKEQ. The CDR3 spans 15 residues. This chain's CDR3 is CASSQESGGTGELFF. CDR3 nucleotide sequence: TGTGCCAGCAGCCAAGAGTCAGGTGGGACCGGGGAGCTGTTTTTT.